Following are 2 T cell receptor beta chains from one sample sequenced in a study of identifying expanded T cells in peripheral blood (dated by TCRdb to between 2018 and 2021). Preparation of the library involved the immunoSEQ multiplex PCR assay. TCRdb holds this immuneACCESS table with in-frame rearrangements only. Some clones are missing; in checked studies, unresolved V genes explain under half, and the rest has no known cause. In this sample the table shows 45,000 to 65,000 clones, approximately 80% of which occur a single time. Jointly, the top ten make up around 13% of the sample. Specimen: blood. The receptors stem from a person aged 18-70 years in good health.

There are many counts of this clone. The CDR3 nucleotides read TGTGCCAGCAGCGTAGGAATCGGGTTGACTAACTATGGCTACACCTTC. This sequence encodes CASSVGIGLTNYGYTF. J is TRBJ1-2 and V is TRBV9; D remains unclear. Germline V lookup: CDR1 SGDLS, CDR2 YYNGEE. V was clipped by 0 bases and J by 0 bases, with 12 bases between them. This CDR3 is 16 amino acids long.

The chain employs TRBV5-6 and TRBJ2-5; perhaps TRBD1 as D (6 bases). The CDR3 extends over 15 amino acids. Germline-derived CDR1 and CDR2 are SGHDT and YYEEEE. The germline V and J ends were trimmed by 3 bases and 13 bases, with 25 bases remaining between them. CDR3 sequence reads: CASSSPGQPEVYSYF. The CDR3 DNA follows: TGTGCCAGCAGCTCCCCCGGACAGCCCGAGGTCTATTCGTACTTC.